This record looks at one TCR beta chain sequence and its context. No antigen is known for it. The data originate from a study of breast tumors, draining lymph nodes, adjacent tissues. The study's findings and limits: The lymph node origin of tumor T cells was framed as consistent with a hypothesis, not demonstrated. Tumor repertoires ranked between lymph nodes and nontumor tissue in diversity, with V and J gene preferences. Compared with basal-like, luminal-like tumors shared significantly more repertoire with nontumor tissue.

The CDR3 extends over 13 amino acids. Germline-derived CDR1 and CDR2 are DFQATT and SNEGSKA (reference sequence). V lost 3 bases and J lost 5; bases outside the gene matches: 6. The lymph nodes were axillary draining lymph nodes from breast cancer patients. TCRdb ran MiXCR on the multiplex PCR reads and lists one entry per CDR3 protein. The sample includes 200,000 or so distinct CDR3 sequences, 30% to 40% of them seen just once. The origin of this receptor is a female donor with breast cancer. Some clones in this sample may be carry-over from other donors' samples. The rearrangement uses TRBV20-1 and TRBJ1-1, with 7 bases lining up with TRBD1. Sequenced sample: axillary lymph node tissue. CDR3 in amino acids: CSASPSRGTEAFF. CDR3 nucleotides: TGCAGTGCTAGCCCTAGCAGGGGGACTGAAGCTTTCTTT.